This TCR beta chain was captured by sequencing in a study of control samples from healthy donors and cancer patients. This clone has a handful of counts. The V gene lost 6 bases and the J gene lost 2 bases, with 10 bases spanning the gap. Germline CDR1 SNHLY, CDR2 FYNNEI. This CDR3 has 13 residues. TCRdb's copy holds only in-frame clones and misses some; the assay was immunoSEQ multiplex PCR. The profile covers 60,000 to 100,000 clones, with about nine tenths appearing a single time and 5.5% to 7.5% taken by the ten largest. The chain recombines TRBV2 with TRBJ1-2; a weak D match, TRBD1 (6 bases). The receptor was derived from a man aged 45-65 years in good health. The sample taken for sequencing was blood. For the CDR3, the DNA is TGTGCCAGCAGCCGGACAGAGAACTATGGCTACACCTTC. Its translation: CASSRTENYGYTF.